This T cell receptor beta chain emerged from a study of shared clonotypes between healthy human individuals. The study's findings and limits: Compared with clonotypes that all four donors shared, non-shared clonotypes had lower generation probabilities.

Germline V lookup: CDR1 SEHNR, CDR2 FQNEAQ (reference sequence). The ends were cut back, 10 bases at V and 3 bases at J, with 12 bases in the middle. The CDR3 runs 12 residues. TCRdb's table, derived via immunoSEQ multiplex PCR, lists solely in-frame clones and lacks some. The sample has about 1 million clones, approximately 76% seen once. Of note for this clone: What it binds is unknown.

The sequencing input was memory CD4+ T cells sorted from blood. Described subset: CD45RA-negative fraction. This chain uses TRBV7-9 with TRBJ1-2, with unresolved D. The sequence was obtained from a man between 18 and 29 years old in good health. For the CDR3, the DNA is TGTGCCATCGACGGGCCCTACTATGGCTACACCTTC. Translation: CAIDGPYYGYTF.